A selection of T cell receptor beta chains follows, all from one sample in a study of blood T cell repertoires in COVID-19. TCRdb's copy holds only in-frame clones and misses some; the assay was immunoSEQ multiplex PCR. The sample holds 110,000 or so clones, over 65% seen once. The specimen was peripheral blood. The source is a man in his 60s with acute or convalescent COVID-19. Both conserved end residues are part of each CDR3. D genes are given only for firm matches. Not all rows give a size; the values are once, few, many and, for expanded clones, a class.

-,TRBJ1-5,TRBV6-5,-,CASSYSGDINQPQHF,TGTGCCAGCAGTTACTCGGGGGACATCAATCAGCCCCAGCATTTT
TRBD2,TRBJ2-7,TRBV27,-,CASSLRGLADSYEQYF,TGTGCCAGCAGTTTAAGGGGACTAGCGGACTCCTACGAGCAGTACTTC
-,TRBJ1-1,TRBV28,-,CASPRGGSDTEAFF,TGTGCCAGCCCTCGGGGGGGGTCGGACACTGAAGCTTTCTTT
TRBD2,TRBJ2-1,TRBV6-6,-,CASSYASGRADEQFF,TGTGCCAGCAGTTACGCTAGCGGGAGGGCGGATGAGCAGTTCTTC
TRBD2,TRBJ2-7,TRBV9,-,CASSPSVTGGDEQYF,TGTGCCAGCAGCCCCTCCGTAACGGGAGGTGACGAGCAGTACTTC
TRBD1,TRBJ2-2,TRBV5-6,-,CASSLGTGPSGELFF,TGTGCCAGCAGCTTGGGGACAGGGCCTTCCGGGGAGCTGTTTTTT
TRBD2,TRBJ2-5,TRBV2,-,CASSESAILADQDKPQETQYF,TGTGCCAGCAGTGAGTCAGCGATTCTAGCGGATCAGGATAAACCTCAAGAGACCCAGTACTTC
-,TRBJ2-5,TRBV28,-,CASSPGGKETQYF,TGTGCCAGCAGCCCCGGAGGGAAAGAGACCCAGTACTTC
-,TRBJ1-6,TRBV18,-,CASSQRDKDSPLHF,TGTGCCAGCTCCCAGCGGGACAAGGACTCACCCCTCCACTTT
-,TRBJ2-3,TRBV5-1,-,CASSPASVRGSGSDTQYF,TGCGCCAGCAGCCCGGCCTCAGTGAGGGGGAGCGGTTCAGATACGCAGTATTTT
-,TRBJ1-2,TRBV12-1,-,CASSSRTVNYGYTF,TGTGCCAGCAGCTCCCGGACAGTCAACTATGGCTACACCTTC
-,TRBJ2-7,TRBV21-1,once,CASSKAPAYEQYF,TGTGCCAGCAGCAAAGCGCCAGCCTACGAGCAGTACTTC
TRBD2,TRBJ2-1,TRBV5-4,-,CASSSEGLAENEQFF,TGTGCCAGCAGCTCCGAGGGACTAGCGGAGAATGAGCAGTTCTTC
TRBD2,TRBJ2-2,TRBV7-2,-,CASSSGLAPSTGELFF,TGTGCCAGCAGCTCGGGACTAGCGCCTAGCACCGGGGAGCTGTTTTTT
-,TRBJ1-1,TRBV6-2/TRBV6-3,-,CASSYSPVPTEAFF,TGTGCCAGCAGTTACTCGCCAGTACCCACTGAAGCTTTCTTT
-,TRBJ2-4,TRBV6-6,-,CASSNGQRNIQYF,TGTGCCAGCAGTAACGGACAAAGGAACATTCAGTACTTC
-,TRBJ2-7,TRBV11-2,-,CASSSIGAYEQYF,TGTGCCAGCAGCTCGATAGGGGCCTACGAGCAGTACTTC